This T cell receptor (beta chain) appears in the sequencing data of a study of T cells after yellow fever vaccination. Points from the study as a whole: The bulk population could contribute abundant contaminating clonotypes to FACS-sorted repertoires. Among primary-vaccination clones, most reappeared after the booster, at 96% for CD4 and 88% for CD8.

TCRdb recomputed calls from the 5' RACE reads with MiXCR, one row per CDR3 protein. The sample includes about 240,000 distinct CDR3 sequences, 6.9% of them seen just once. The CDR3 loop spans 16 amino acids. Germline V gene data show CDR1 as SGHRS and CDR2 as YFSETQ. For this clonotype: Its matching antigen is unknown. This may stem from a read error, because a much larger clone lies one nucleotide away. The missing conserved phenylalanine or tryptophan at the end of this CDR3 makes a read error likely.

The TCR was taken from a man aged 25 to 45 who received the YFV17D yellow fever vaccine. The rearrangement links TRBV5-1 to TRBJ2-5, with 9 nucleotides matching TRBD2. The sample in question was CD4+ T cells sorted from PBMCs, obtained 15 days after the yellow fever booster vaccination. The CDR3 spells CASSLEGLATQETQYL. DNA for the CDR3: TGCGCCAGCAGTTTGGAAGGACTAGCGACTCAAGAGACCCAGTACCTC.